The 9 T cell receptor beta chains below all came from one sample that was sequenced in a study of CD8 T cells in ankylosing spondylitis (TCRdb year 2017). Preparation of the library involved 5' RACE. The run used an Illumina HiSeq 2500. The raw public reads went through TCRdb reprocessing: fastp at Q25, MiXCR clone calling, in-frame beta chains kept. Rows are combined by CDR3 protein, so each entry shows the most common genes and DNA. The sample contains 250,000 to 400,000 distinct CDR3 sequences, roughly 12% of them found a single time. Roughly 9.2% of the sample rests with the top ten. The sample taken for sequencing was blood, either unsorted or a sorted T cell fraction (not recorded which). The receptors here all came from a female donor with ankylosing spondylitis or in good health (not recorded which).

This clonotype was observed many times. The chain employs TRBV4-3 and TRBJ2-7; no firm D call. Germline loops: CDR1 LGHNA, CDR2 YSLEER. There are 15 residues in the CDR3. With 4 bases removed from V and 3 bases from J, the gap between germline ends came to 16 bases. CDR3 DNA: TGCGCCAGCAGCCCTCAGGCAGGCGGCTACTACGAGCAGTACTTC. Amino acids: CASSPQAGGYYEQYF.

The rearrangement uses TRBV15 and TRBJ2-5; possible D gene TRBD2, 5 bases. The CDR3 covers 13 residues. V lost 5 bases and J 2 bases, leaving 9 bases between the germline ends. The germline V gene has CDR1 LNHNV and CDR2 YYDKDF (reference sequence). CDR3 DNA: TGTGCCACCAGCCAGAGCGGACAAGAGACCCAGTACTTC. Protein sequence: CATSQSGQETQYF.

The chain combines TRBV12-3 or TRBV12-4 with TRBJ1-2; 11 nucleotides align to TRBD1. V was pared by 2 bases and J by 7 bases, with 3 bases of the junction left unmatched. This CDR3 contains 14 residues. The CDR3 DNA follows: TGTGCCAGCAGTTTAAGGACAGGGGGCCCTGGCTACACCTTC. Its translation: CASSLRTGGPGYTF.

Details on this clonotype: A single base separates this from a much larger clone, so it may be a read error. The V call is TRBV29-1, the J call TRBJ2-7; weak D call: TRBD2 (5 bases). This CDR3 comprises 16 residues. Germline CDR1 SQVTM, CDR2 ANQGSEA. The CDR3 region is CSVVEGRGPTSREQSF. DNA for the CDR3: TGCAGCGTTGTCGAGGGAAGAGGCCCTACTTCGAGGGAGCAGTCCTTC.

This clonotype was detected many times. The rearrangement uses TRBV18 and TRBJ2-2, with D hard to call. CDR1 KGHSH and CDR2 LQKENI come from the germline V gene. Trimming removed 3 bases at V and 4 bases at J, with 12 bases between. The CDR3 runs 15 residues. The CDR3 is CASSPERPPTGELFF. In nucleotides, the CDR3 is TGTGCCAGCTCACCGGAGAGGCCCCCCACCGGGGAGCTGTTTTTT.

At least ten counts were recorded for this clonotype. The chain combines TRBV12-3 or TRBV12-4 with TRBJ1-5; D remains unclear. The CDR3 covers 13 residues. V was clipped by 6 bases and J by 6 bases, with 12 bases between them. CDR3 residues: CASSPQWIQPQHF. Here the CDR3 DNA reads TGTGCCAGCAGCCCTCAGTGGATTCAGCCCCAGCATTTT.

This clonotype was counted only a few times. The CDR3, as DNA: TGTGCCAGCAGTGCGGAATATCAGCCCCAGCATTTT. This translates into CASSAEYQPQHF. V and J are TRBV12-3 or TRBV12-4 and TRBJ1-5; D uncertain. There are 12 residues in the CDR3. V was pared by 5 bases and J by 5 bases, with 7 bases between.

There are many counts of this clonotype. The CDR3 region has the DNA TGTGCCAGCAGCCCTTGGAGGTTAGCGGGGGAGACGCAGTATTTT. It codes for CASSPWRLAGETQYF. This chain links TRBV7-2 with TRBJ2-3; 9 bases align to TRBD2. This CDR3 has 15 residues. The germline gives CDR1 SGHTA, CDR2 FQGNSA. Germline trimming cut 5 bases from V and 9 bases from J; bases unmatched to any gene: 12.

CDR3 nucleotide sequence: TGCAGTGCTAGGTCGACTAGAGGATCCTACGAGCAGTACTTC. Amino acid sequence: CSARSTRGSYEQYF. This chain connects TRBV20-1 to TRBJ2-7; D perhaps matches TRBD2 (6 bases). The CDR3 totals 14 residues. In germline, CDR1 is DFQATT, CDR2 SNEGSKA (reference sequence). Deletions cut 3 bases from V and 1 base from J, with 13 bases between.